These T cell receptor beta chains were read from a single sample in a study of OX40 agonist ivuxolimab in advanced cancers. Measured with immunoSEQ multiplex PCR; TCRdb has only the in-frame clones, and not every one. The sample records about 76,000 clones, 65% to 90% being singletons. The starting material was CD4+ or CD8+ T cells sorted from blood, obtained in a trial of the OX40 agonist ivuxolimab. The receptors were gathered from an adult with an advanced solid tumor such as melanoma, head and neck, liver or kidney cancer. Each CDR3 is given with its conserved first and last residue. D genes are given only for firm matches. Clone size is stated in some rows and not others, as once, few, many or a class when expanded.

J,size,V,D,DNA,CDR3
TRBJ1-1,once,TRBV11-1,-,TGTGCCAGCAGCTTAGCACCAGGGTGGGGGATGAACACTGAAGCTTTCTTT,CASSLAPGWGMNTEAFF
TRBJ2-2,-,TRBV4-1,-,TGCGCCAGCAGCCAAGAATGGGCCCGGCTAGAAGGCACCGGGGAGCTGTTTTTT,CASSQEWARLEGTGELFF
TRBJ1-1,-,TRBV5-1,TRBD1,TGCGCCAGCAGCTTTCGACAGGGAGGGAACACTGAAGCTTTCTTT,CASSFRQGGNTEAFF
TRBJ2-2,-,TRBV7-9,-,TGTGCCAGCACCCGGAGCCTAAACCCGCAGCTTCTGTTTTTT,CASTRSLNPQLLFF
TRBJ1-2,few,TRBV5-1,TRBD1,TGCGCCAGCAGCCGGACAGGGATCGATGGCTACACCTTC,CASSRTGIDGYTF
TRBJ1-4,-,TRBV5-4,TRBD1,TGTGCCAGCAGCAATTGGACAGGGGCGCAATCAAAACTGTTTTTT,CASSNWTGAQSKLFF
TRBJ1-4,-,TRBV6-6,-,TGTGCCAGCAGTTACGGTCGGGGCGGTGAAAAACTGTTTTTT,CASSYGRGGEKLFF
TRBJ2-3,once,TRBV2,TRBD1,TGTGCCAGCCTCGGACAGGGCGCAGATACGCAGTATTTT,CASLGQGADTQYF
TRBJ1-6,-,TRBV7-2,-,TGTGCCAGCAGCCGAGGGAGGGCATATAATTCACCCCTCCACTTT,CASSRGRAYNSPLHF
TRBJ1-1,-,TRBV23-1,-,TGCCATCCGACCGGGGTGAACACTGAAGCTTTCTTT,CHPTGVNTEAFF
TRBJ2-1,-,TRBV5-1,-,TGCGCCAGCAGCCTGATCAGGGATGAGCAGTTCTTC,CASSLIRDEQFF
TRBJ1-2,-,TRBV6-6,-,TGTGCCAGCAGTATCAAGAGACCATATGGCTACACCTTC,CASSIKRPYGYTF
TRBJ1-6,-,TRBV10-3,TRBD1,TGTGCCATCAGGGATCAGGGGGTTGGTAATTCACCCCTCCACTTT,CAIRDQGVGNSPLHF
TRBJ2-2,-,TRBV2,-,TGTGCCAGCAGTTTCGGAGGGCAGGGCAACACCGGGGAGCTGTTTTTT,CASSFGGQGNTGELFF
TRBJ1-2,-,TRBV30,-,TGTGCCTGGAGTCTCCCCCCCAGGGGAGCCTATGGCTACACCTTC,CAWSLPPRGAYGYTF
TRBJ1-2,-,TRBV19,-,TGTGCCAGTAGTTCCGGCAGTTACTTTAACTATGGCTACACCTTC,CASSSGSYFNYGYTF
TRBJ1-3,many,TRBV14,-,TGTGCCAGCAGCCGAGCGACGCACGAAGGAAACACCATATATTTT,CASSRATHEGNTIYF
TRBJ1-2,-,TRBV5-6,-,TGTGCCAGCAGCTTCTTCGGGCGGAACTATGGCTACACCTTC,CASSFFGRNYGYTF
TRBJ1-2,-,TRBV6-5,-,TGTGCCAGCAGTTATGTAAGCGGAGAGGTGGGAAGCTACACCTTC,CASSYVSGEVGSYTF
TRBJ2-7,-,TRBV12-5,TRBD2,TGTGCTAGTGGTGCGAGCGGGGGGGCCCGGGAGCAGTACTTC,CASGASGGAREQYF
TRBJ2-7,-,TRBV27,-,TGTGCCAGCACGAGGGGTCAGGGGAACAACGAGCAGTACTTC,CASTRGQGNNEQYF
TRBJ2-5,-,TRBV7-9,TRBD2,TGTGCCAGCAGTAATAGCGGGATGCGAGAGACCCAGTACTTC,CASSNSGMRETQYF
TRBJ2-1,-,TRBV7-9,-,TGTGCCAGCAGCCAAGACGACAGGATTGCTGAGCAGTTCTTC,CASSQDDRIAEQFF
TRBJ2-7,-,TRBV11-1,-,TGTGCCAGCACCTCCCGCACATACGAGCAGTACTTC,CASTSRTYEQYF
TRBJ2-6,-,TRBV11-2,-,TGTGCCAGCAGGCCCGGGCCCTGGGGATCCGGGGCCAACGTCCTGACTTTC,CASRPGPWGSGANVLTF
TRBJ1-6,-,TRBV19,TRBD1,TGTGCCAGTAGCCTTCAGGGGGCAGGGGGTAATTCACCCCTCCACTTT,CASSLQGAGGNSPLHF
TRBJ2-5,-,TRBV4-2,TRBD1,TGTGCCAGCAGCCGGGACAGCCAAGAGACCCAGTACTTC,CASSRDSQETQYF
TRBJ1-6,few,TRBV5-5,-,TGTGCCAGCAGTGACTCCGGGACAACGAATAATTCACCCCTCCACTTT,CASSDSGTTNNSPLHF
TRBJ2-5,-,TRBV5-8,-,TGTGCCAGCAGCCCCCCACCCACAGGGGAGACCCAGTACTTC,CASSPPPTGETQYF
TRBJ1-6,few,TRBV7-2,TRBD1,TGTGCCAGCAGCTTAGCGGCAGGGGGCATCGGATCACCCCTCCACTTT,CASSLAAGGIGSPLHF
TRBJ1-5,-,TRBV2,-,TGTGCCAGCAGTGTGTTCCGCGATAATCAGCCCCAGCATTTT,CASSVFRDNQPQHF
TRBJ1-5,-,TRBV19,-,TGTGCCAGTAGGTCATCACAGGGATGGGACAATCAGCCCCAGCATTTT,CASRSSQGWDNQPQHF
TRBJ1-2,once,TRBV6-4,TRBD1,TGTGCCGGCAGTCGGGACAGGGGACGGGGCTACACCTTC,CAGSRDRGRGYTF
TRBJ2-1,-,TRBV5-1,TRBD2,TGCGCCAGCAGCTTCTTAACTAGCGGCAATGAGCAGTTCTTC,CASSFLTSGNEQFF
TRBJ1-2,-,TRBV7-8,-,TGTGCCAGCAGCTCAAGCGCGTTCTATGGCTACACCTTC,CASSSSAFYGYTF
TRBJ2-2,-,TRBV2,TRBD1,TGTGCCAGCACTCACCGGGACAGGGGCCAGGCCCTGAACACCGGGGAGCTGTTTTTT,CASTHRDRGQALNTGELFF
TRBJ1-2,-,TRBV12-5,-,TGTGCTAGTGGTGAGGGACGGTCTAACTATGGCTACACCTTC,CASGEGRSNYGYTF
TRBJ1-2,-,TRBV2,-,TGTGCCAGCAGTGAACAACCGATCTTTTATGGCTACACCTTC,CASSEQPIFYGYTF
TRBJ1-1,-,TRBV6-1,TRBD1,TGTGCCAGCAGTGAATTATCCGGGACAGGCTCGAATGCTGAAGCTTTCTTT,CASSELSGTGSNAEAFF
TRBJ1-2,-,TRBV18,-,TGTGCCAGCTCACCACCGGCATCCACTAACTATGGCTACACCTTC,CASSPPASTNYGYTF
TRBJ1-3,-,TRBV2,-,TGTGCCAGCAGTGCCGAGGCCTACTCTGGAAACACCATATATTTT,CASSAEAYSGNTIYF
TRBJ1-2,-,TRBV18,TRBD1,TGTGCCAGCTCACCAACGGGACAGGGCTACTATGGCTACACCTTC,CASSPTGQGYYGYTF
TRBJ2-5,-,TRBV2,TRBD2,TGTGCCAGCAGCACCAATAGCGGGGGTGGGGAGACCCAGTACTTC,CASSTNSGGGETQYF